These 3 T cell receptor beta chains share one sample of origin, sequenced in a study of blood T cell repertoires in COVID-19. Here immunoSEQ multiplex PCR was the method, and the copy in TCRdb shows in-frame clones only, minus some. The sample has 200,000 to 300,000 clones, roughly 85% seen once. The specimen was PBMCs or T cells enriched from blood (not recorded which). These receptors were collected from a woman aged 40 to 55 who had been exposed to COVID-19.

The chain uses TRBV6-5 and TRBJ1-1, with D perhaps matching TRBD1 (5 bases). Between the trimmed V and J ends, which lost 5 bases and 3 bases, there was a span of 16 bases. CDR3 length equals 15 residues. The germline CDR1 and CDR2 sequences are MNHEY and SVGAGI. In nucleotides, the CDR3 is TGTGCCAGCAGTAGGGGTATGGGGGGGGACACTGAAGCTTTCTTT. This translates into CASSRGMGGDTEAFF.

The chain combines TRBV27 with TRBJ1-2, with D unresolved. This CDR3 has 15 amino acids. The germline gives CDR1 MNHEY, CDR2 SMNVEV (reference sequence). Trimming took off 0 bases at V and 4 bases at J, with 12 bases between the two ends. The DNA of the CDR3 is TGTGCCAGCAGTTTATCGGGAAGGAGCGGCTATGGCTACACCTTC. This encodes CASSLSGRSGYGYTF.

This clone has only one observation. The J gene is TRBJ2-2, the V gene TRBV7-3; D gene unclear. Trimming cost V 1 base and J 8 bases, with 5 bases left between them. Looked up from germline, CDR1 is SGHTA and CDR2 is FQGTGA. This CDR3 has 12 amino acids. The CDR3 bases are TGTGCCAGCAGCTTAAGTTCGGGGGAGCTGTTTTTT. Residues: CASSLSSGELFF.